This paragraph covers one T cell receptor beta chain sequence. Antigen: not known. Partitioning of CD4+ cells yielded a CD45RA+ naive subset and a CD45RA-negative memory subset. Germline assignment: CDR1 MNHEY and CDR2 SVGAGI. CDR3 length: 15 amino acids. J was trimmed by 1 base and V by 6 bases; bases with no gene match: 8. Each PCR replicate from the sorted subsets contained 200 to 250 ng DNA, which is some 31,000 T cell genomes. Using immunoSEQ multiplex PCR, the repertoire was profiled, and TCRdb retains in-frame clones only, with some absent. The table records a few million clones, 90% to 95% of them present only once. This entry is derived from a study of shared clonotypes between healthy human individuals. Study-level results: Sequencing depth was expected to influence donor clonotype sharing.

The clonotype originates from a man between 18 and 35 years old in good health. The sample comprised naive CD4+ T cells sorted from blood. Subset given: CD45RA+ positively selected. The chain is built from TRBV6-5 and TRBJ1-1; 7 bases are shared with TRBD1. CDR3 nucleotide sequence: TGTGCCAGCAGAGCCGGGACAGCAACGAACACTGAAGCTTTCTTT. Protein sequence: CASRAGTATNTEAFF.